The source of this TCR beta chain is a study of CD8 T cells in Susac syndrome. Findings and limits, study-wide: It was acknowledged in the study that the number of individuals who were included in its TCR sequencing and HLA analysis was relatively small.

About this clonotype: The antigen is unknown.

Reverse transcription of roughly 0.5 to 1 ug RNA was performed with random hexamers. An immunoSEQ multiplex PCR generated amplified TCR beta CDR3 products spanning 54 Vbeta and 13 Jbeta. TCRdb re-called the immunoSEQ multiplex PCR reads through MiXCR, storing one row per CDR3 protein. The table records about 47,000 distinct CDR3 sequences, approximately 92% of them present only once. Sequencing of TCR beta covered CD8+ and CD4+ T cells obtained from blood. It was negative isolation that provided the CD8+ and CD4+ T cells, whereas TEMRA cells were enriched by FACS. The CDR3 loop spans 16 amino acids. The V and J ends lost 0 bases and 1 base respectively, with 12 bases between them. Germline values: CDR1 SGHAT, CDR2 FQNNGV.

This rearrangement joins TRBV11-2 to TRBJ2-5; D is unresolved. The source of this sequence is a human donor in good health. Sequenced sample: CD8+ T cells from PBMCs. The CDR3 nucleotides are TGTGCCAGCAGCTTAGACCGAACTTATTCCCAAGAGACCCAGTACTTC. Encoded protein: CASSLDRTYSQETQYF.